This passage covers 30 T cell receptor beta chains from one sample sequenced in a study of blood T cell repertoires in COVID-19. Generated by immunoSEQ multiplex PCR, the TCRdb table keeps only in-frame clones and is missing some. The table shows 180,000 or so clones, with 80% to 90% occurring only once. What was sequenced was peripheral blood. The receptors were sampled from a man in his sixties with acute or convalescent COVID-19.

This clone has more than one count but fewer than ten. The chain couples TRBV19 to TRBJ1-1, with D maybe TRBD1 (5 bases). Germline V gene sequence: CDR1 LNHDA, CDR2 SQIVND (reference sequence). V was trimmed by 3 bases and J by 0 bases, leaving 14 bases between them. The CDR3 runs 16 residues. CDR3 loop: CASSIGRGLMNTEAFF. CDR3 DNA: TGTGCCAGTAGTATTGGCCGGGGGTTAATGAACACTGAAGCTTTCTTT.

This chain uses TRBV5-6 with TRBJ1-6, with 7 bases identical to TRBD1. CDR1 is SGHDT, CDR2 YYEEEE, per germline. This CDR3 has 16 amino acids. The V segment lost 2 bases and the J segment 5 bases; nucleotides outside the gene matches: 7. CDR3 nucleotides: TGTGCCAGCAGCTTATGGACAGGCGCCAATAATTCACCCCTCCACTTT. It specifies CASSLWTGANNSPLHF.

The chain is built from TRBV28 and TRBJ2-3; the match to TRBD1 covers 9 bases. This CDR3 has 15 amino acids. Germline trimming cut 6 bases from V and 1 base from J; bases unmatched to any gene: 5. Germline CDR1 and CDR2: MDHEN and SYDVKM. The CDR3 DNA is TGTGCCAGCAGCCCGAACAGGGGGCGCACAGATACGCAGTATTTT. Its translation is CASSPNRGRTDTQYF.

The chain couples TRBV7-8 to TRBJ2-4; possibly TRBD2 for D (5 bases). Trimming shortened V by 4 bases and J by 0 bases, and 7 bases separated the two germline ends. Per germline, CDR1 SGHVS and CDR2 FQNEAQ. This CDR3 comprises 14 residues. CDR3 nucleotide sequence: TGTGCCAGCAGCTCTGGACTAGCCAAAAACATTCAGTACTTC. Protein: CASSSGLAKNIQYF.

The chain combines TRBV28 with TRBJ1-2; weak D call: TRBD1 (5 bases). Germline CDR1 reads MDHEN; CDR2 reads SYDVKM. The germline V and J ends were trimmed by 8 bases and 2 bases, with 12 bases remaining between them. The CDR3 has 13 residues. The CDR3: CASSQNRNYGYTF. As DNA, the CDR3 is TGTGCCAGCTCCCAAAACAGGAACTATGGCTACACCTTC.

Only one count was recorded for this clone. V is TRBV9 and J is TRBJ1-3; 9 nucleotides line up with TRBD1. After removal of 3 bases from V and 4 bases from J, the junction contained 11 bases not matched to a gene. In germline, CDR1 is SGDLS, CDR2 YYNGEE. CDR3 length: 17 amino acids. The CDR3 nucleotides are TGTGCCAGCAGCGCATTTGGGGGACAGGGACCCGGAAACACCATATATTTT. Its protein is CASSAFGGQGPGNTIYF.

CDR3 in DNA: TGTGCCAGCAGTTTTGGGGGCAGTAACCAAGAGACCCAGTACTTC. This gives the protein CASSFGGSNQETQYF. The J gene is TRBJ2-5, the V gene TRBV28, with TRBD1 as a possible D gene (6 bases). Germline loops: CDR1 MDHEN, CDR2 SYDVKM. Trimming cost V 3 bases and J 0 bases, with 11 bases left between them. The CDR3 length is 15 residues.

The chain recombines TRBV7-2 with TRBJ2-3, with 7 bases identical to TRBD2. From germline, CDR1 is SGHTA and CDR2 FQGNSA. This CDR3 region has 16 residues. Trimming removed 4 bases from V and 1 base from J; junction bases left unmatched: 8. The CDR3 DNA reads as TGTGCCAGCAGCTACTGGGAGGGCGGTCGCACAGATACGCAGTATTTT. Translated: CASSYWEGGRTDTQYF.

This chain connects TRBV9 to TRBJ2-7; perhaps TRBD1 as D (6 bases). CDR1 is SGDLS, CDR2 YYNGEE, per germline. This CDR3 is built from 13 residues. Trimming pared 7 bases from V and 2 bases from J, leaving 13 bases between. CDR3 DNA sequence: TGTGCCAGCGCCGGGCAGGGGCCCTACGAGCAGTACTTC. Translation: CASAGQGPYEQYF.

The chain couples TRBV6-2 or TRBV6-3 to TRBJ1-2, with D tentatively TRBD1 (6 bases). This CDR3 has 15 residues. Germline values: CDR1 MNHEY, CDR2 SVGEGT. Trimming cost V 2 bases and J 8 bases, with 18 bases left between them. CDR3 region: CASSYGPAGEGGYTF. In nucleotides, the CDR3 is TGTGCCAGCAGTTACGGCCCGGCAGGGGAAGGAGGCTACACCTTC.

The V and J genes are TRBV3-1 (or the pseudogene TRBV3-2) and TRBJ2-3; TRBD2 matches at 8 bases. With 1 base clipped from V and 2 bases from J, the junction kept 8 bases outside the gene matches. Germline CDR1 reads LGHDT; CDR2 reads YNNKEL (reference sequence). CDR3 size: 17 residues. The CDR3 region is CASSQGATSGPTDTQYF. The DNA for the CDR3 is TGTGCCAGCAGCCAAGGGGCTACTAGCGGACCCACAGATACGCAGTATTTT.

The chain carries TRBV3-1 (or the pseudogene TRBV3-2) and TRBJ1-3, with no clear D. The V end lost 3 bases, the J end lost 4 bases, and 4 bases lay between the germline ends. This CDR3 spans 12 amino acids. CDR1 and CDR2 from the germline V gene are LGHDT and YNNKEL (reference sequence). CDR3 region: CASSHEGNTIYF. CDR3 nucleotides: TGTGCCAGCAGCCACGAGGGAAACACCATATATTTT.

The chain uses TRBV6-5 and TRBJ2-7; 7 bases line up with TRBD2. Looked up from germline, CDR1 is MNHEY and CDR2 is SVGAGI. The CDR3 sequence is 12 residues long. With V trimmed by 6 bases and J by 1 base, 0 bases remained unmatched. The CDR3 region is CASRGGSYEQYF. CDR3 DNA sequence: TGTGCCAGCAGGGGGGGGTCCTACGAGCAGTACTTC.

The rearrangement uses TRBV3-1 (or the pseudogene TRBV3-2) and TRBJ2-2; no clear D. Deletions cut 2 bases from V and 5 bases from J, with 12 bases between. Germline assignment: CDR1 LGHDT and CDR2 YNNKEL (reference sequence). The CDR3 has 15 residues. The CDR3 coding sequence is TGTGCCAGCAGCCAATACGGCGGAGAGACCGGGGAGCTGTTTTTT. Translation gives CASSQYGGETGELFF.

The CDR3 bases are TGTGCCAGCAGGCCCGACAGGGGTAAACGCAATGAGCAGTTCTTC. Translated, it gives CASRPDRGKRNEQFF. This sequence joins TRBV6-5 and TRBJ2-1; 8 bases are a match to TRBD1. Germline V CDR1 and CDR2: MNHEY, SVGAGI. The trim removed 6 bases at V and 6 bases at J, leaving 10 bases unmatched. CDR3 length equals 15 residues.

V and J are TRBV6-2 or TRBV6-3 and TRBJ1-1, with TRBD1 matching over 9 bases. J was trimmed by 4 bases and V by 7 bases; bases with no gene match: 13. CDR1 is MNHEY, CDR2 SVGEGT, per germline. CDR3 length: 16 amino acids. As DNA, the CDR3 is TGTGCCAGCATCCCGGGACAGGGAAAGAGTCGCACTGAAGCTTTCTTT. Residues: CASIPGQGKSRTEAFF.

The genes are TRBV5-1 and TRBJ2-1, with 10 positions matching TRBD2. Trimming removed 0 bases from V and 4 bases from J; junction bases left unmatched: 7. The CDR3 extends over 17 amino acids. Germline V gene lookup returns CDR1 SGHRS and CDR2 YFSETQ. The CDR3 DNA follows: TGCGCCAGCAGCTTGGCCCTCCTAGCGGGAGTTTACAATGAGCAGTTCTTC. Protein sequence: CASSLALLAGVYNEQFF. Supplemented by reference TRBV5-1 and TRBJ2-1, the full variable domain reads KAGVTQTPRYLIKTRGQQVTLSCSPISGHRSVSWYQQTPGQGLQFLFEYFSETQRNKGNFPGRFSGRQFSNSRSEMNVSTLELGDSALYLCASSLALLAGVYNEQFFGPGTRLTVL.

The chain is built from TRBV6-9 and TRBJ1-1; 7 nucleotides match TRBD1. Losses at the gene ends were 3 bases for V and 8 bases for J; bases not matched to a gene: 6. CDR1 MNHGY and CDR2 SVAAGI come from the germline V gene. The CDR3 spans 13 residues. The CDR3 region has the DNA TGTGCCAGCAGTTACTCCCGACAGGGCGAAGCTTTCTTT. Encoded protein: CASSYSRQGEAFF.

The rearrangement links TRBV9 to TRBJ2-2; 7 nucleotides agree with TRBD2. There are 14 residues in the CDR3. After removal of 3 bases from V and 5 bases from J, the junction contained 4 bases not matched to a gene. Germline values: CDR1 SGDLS, CDR2 YYNGEE. For the CDR3, the DNA is TGTGCCAGCAGCGACCGACTAGCTACCGGGGAGCTGTTTTTT. Residues: CASSDRLATGELFF. The complete variable domain, with remaining parts taken from reference TRBV9 and TRBJ2-2, reads DSGVTQTPKHLITATGQRVTLRCSPRSGDLSVYWYQQSLDQGLQFLIQYYNGEERAKGNILERFSAQQFPDLHSELNLSSLELGDSALYFCASSDRLATGELFFGEGSRLTVL.

This clone was detected ten times or more. The chain links TRBV19 to TRBJ2-7; the D gene is possibly TRBD1 (6 bases). Germline values: CDR1 LNHDA, CDR2 SQIVND (reference sequence). Trimming pared 5 bases from V and 3 bases from J, leaving 11 bases between. The CDR3 consists of 13 residues. The CDR3 protein is CASSLGQRYEQYF. The CDR3 DNA reads as TGTGCCAGTAGTTTAGGACAGCGCTACGAGCAGTACTTC.

The V and J genes are TRBV2 and TRBJ2-7; 9 bases are shared with TRBD1. CDR1 is SNHLY, CDR2 FYNNEI, per germline. Trimming at V came to 6 bases and at J to 6 bases, leaving 6 bases not matched to a gene. This CDR3 is 13 amino acids long. CDR3 loop: CASSGRTGAEQYF. CDR3 bases: TGTGCCAGCAGCGGGAGGACAGGGGCCGAGCAGTACTTC. The entire variable domain, with the rest obtained from reference TRBV2 and TRBJ2-7, is as follows: EPEVTQTPSHQVTQMGQEVILRCVPISNHLYFYWYRQILGQKVEFLVSFYNNEISEKSEIFDDQFSVERPDGSNFTLKIRSTKLEDSAMYFCASSGRTGAEQYFGPGTRLTVT.

This chain links TRBV7-9 with TRBJ2-7; 10 nucleotides align to TRBD1. Germline CDR1 SEHNR, CDR2 FQNEAQ (reference sequence). The CDR3 has 15 amino acids. Unmatched junction bases numbered 7, after V lost 5 bases and J lost 3 bases. The CDR3 DNA reads TGTGCCAGCAGCGCCGGACAGGGGGATGTCTACGAGCAGTACTTC. This gives the protein CASSAGQGDVYEQYF.

The V gene is TRBV4-3, the J gene TRBJ2-7, with 9 bases identical to TRBD2. V gave up 2 bases and J gave up 6 bases; unmatched junction bases: 5. The CDR3 spans 14 residues. Germline lookup yields CDR1 LGHNA and CDR2 YSLEER. CDR3 DNA sequence: TGCGCCAGCAGCCAAAGGCGGGAGGGTCTCGAGCAGTACTTC. Protein product: CASSQRREGLEQYF.

The V gene is TRBV10-3, the J gene TRBJ2-7; 11 bases match TRBD2. The V and J ends lost 10 bases and 2 bases, in that order; junction bases with no gene match: 7. This CDR3 is built from 14 residues. Germline V gene lookup returns CDR1 ENHRY and CDR2 SYGVKD. CDR3 region: CATALAGGTYEQYF. In DNA form, the CDR3 reads TGTGCCACAGCTTTAGCGGGAGGGACCTACGAGCAGTACTTC.

The CDR3 sequence: CASSFGSGSVYEQYF. CDR3 in DNA: TGCGCCAGCAGCTTCGGTAGCGGGAGTGTTTACGAGCAGTACTTC. The chain uses TRBV5-1 and TRBJ2-7, with 9 bases lining up with TRBD2. In germline, CDR1 is SGHRS, CDR2 YFSETQ. This CDR3 spans 15 amino acids. V shed 2 bases and J 4 bases; nucleotides not matched to a gene: 7.

The rearrangement joins TRBV5-5 to TRBJ2-6, with TRBD2 as a possible D gene (5 bases). The CDR3 runs to 15 residues. CDR1 is SGHKS and CDR2 is YYEKEE in the germline V gene (reference sequence). Trimming removed 3 bases at V and 1 base at J, with 8 bases between. CDR3 sequence: CASSYGGSGANVLTF. In DNA, the CDR3 is TGTGCCAGCAGCTATGGCGGGTCTGGGGCCAACGTCCTGACTTTC.

The chain recombines TRBV28 with TRBJ1-2, with 7 bases that match TRBD1. Germline V gives CDR1 MDHEN, CDR2 SYDVKM. This CDR3 is built from 16 residues. V gave up 7 bases and J gave up 4 bases; unmatched junction bases: 15. The CDR3 DNA is TGTGCCAGCAAACCCTCAGTGAAACAGGGGTCCTATGGCTACACCTTC. Residues: CASKPSVKQGSYGYTF.

The chain carries TRBV4-3 and TRBJ2-6, with D tentatively TRBD1 (5 bases). Germline-derived CDR1 and CDR2 are LGHNA and YSLEER. CDR3 length: 16 amino acids. The V end was cut by 0 bases, the J end by 3 bases, with 9 bases between. The CDR3 is CASSQDSRGGANVLTF. As DNA, the CDR3 is TGCGCCAGCAGCCAAGATAGTAGGGGTGGGGCCAACGTCCTGACTTTC.

The V gene is TRBV6-5, the J gene TRBJ1-4; unclear D gene. The CDR3 is 15 amino acids. Trimming took off 5 bases at V and 3 bases at J, with 13 bases between the two ends. Germline loops: CDR1 MNHEY, CDR2 SVGAGI. CDR3 loop: CASSPSHLANEKLFF. For the CDR3, the DNA is TGTGCCAGCAGTCCGTCCCACTTGGCTAATGAAAAACTGTTTTTT.

The chain recombines TRBV7-9 with TRBJ1-1; 8 bases are a match to TRBD1. The CDR3 has 16 amino acids. V lost 5 bases and J lost 0; bases outside the gene matches: 8. Germline assignment: CDR1 SEHNR and CDR2 FQNEAQ (reference sequence). In DNA, the CDR3 is TGTGCCAGCAGCCTCAGGACAGGGCGAATGAACACTGAAGCTTTCTTT. It specifies CASSLRTGRMNTEAFF.